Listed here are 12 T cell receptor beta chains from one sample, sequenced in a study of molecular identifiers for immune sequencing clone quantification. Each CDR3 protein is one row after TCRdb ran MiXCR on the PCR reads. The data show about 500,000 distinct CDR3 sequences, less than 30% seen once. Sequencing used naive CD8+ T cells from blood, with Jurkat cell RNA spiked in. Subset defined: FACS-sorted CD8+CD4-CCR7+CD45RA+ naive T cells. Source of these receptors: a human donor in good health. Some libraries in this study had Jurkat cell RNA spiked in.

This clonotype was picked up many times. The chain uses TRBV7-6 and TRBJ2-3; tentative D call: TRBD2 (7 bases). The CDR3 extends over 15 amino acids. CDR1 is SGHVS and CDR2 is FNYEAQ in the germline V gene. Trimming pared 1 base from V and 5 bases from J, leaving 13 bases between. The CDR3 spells CASSLGGGAGDTQYF. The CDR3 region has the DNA TGTGCCAGCAGCTTAGGAGGGGGGGCCGGAGATACGCAGTATTTT.

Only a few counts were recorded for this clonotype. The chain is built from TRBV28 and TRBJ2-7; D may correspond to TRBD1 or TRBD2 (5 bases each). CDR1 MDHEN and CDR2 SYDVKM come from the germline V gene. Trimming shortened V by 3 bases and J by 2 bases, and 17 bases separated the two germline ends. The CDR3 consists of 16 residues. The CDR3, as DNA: TGTGCCAGCAGTTTGTGGGGACCAGCGGCCCCCTACGAGCAGTACTTC. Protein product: CASSLWGPAAPYEQYF.

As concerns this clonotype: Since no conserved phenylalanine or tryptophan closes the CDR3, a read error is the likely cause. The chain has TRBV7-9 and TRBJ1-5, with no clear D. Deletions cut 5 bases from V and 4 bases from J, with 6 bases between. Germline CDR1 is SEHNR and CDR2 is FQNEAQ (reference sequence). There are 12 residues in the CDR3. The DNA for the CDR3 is TGTGCCAGCAGCCCCGGGAATCAGCCCCAGCATCTT. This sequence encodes CASSPGNQPQHL.

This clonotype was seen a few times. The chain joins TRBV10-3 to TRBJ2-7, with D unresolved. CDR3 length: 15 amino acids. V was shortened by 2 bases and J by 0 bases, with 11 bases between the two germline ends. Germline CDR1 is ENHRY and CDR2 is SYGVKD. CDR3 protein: CAISEEKPVSYEQYF. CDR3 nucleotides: TGTGCCATCAGTGAGGAGAAGCCCGTCTCCTACGAGCAGTACTTC.

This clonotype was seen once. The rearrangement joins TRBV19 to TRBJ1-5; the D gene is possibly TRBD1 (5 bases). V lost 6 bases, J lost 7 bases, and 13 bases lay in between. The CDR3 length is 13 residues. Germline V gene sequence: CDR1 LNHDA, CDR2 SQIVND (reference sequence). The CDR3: CASRTGTIQPQHF. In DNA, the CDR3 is TGTGCCAGTAGGACCGGGACCATCCAGCCCCAGCATTTT.

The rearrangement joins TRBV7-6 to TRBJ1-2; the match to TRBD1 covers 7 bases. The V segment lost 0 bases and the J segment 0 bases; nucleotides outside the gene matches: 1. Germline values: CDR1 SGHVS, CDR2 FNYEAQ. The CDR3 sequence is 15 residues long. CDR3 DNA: TGTGCCAGCAGCTTAGCGCAGGGGGCTAACTATGGCTACACCTTC. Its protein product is CASSLAQGANYGYTF.

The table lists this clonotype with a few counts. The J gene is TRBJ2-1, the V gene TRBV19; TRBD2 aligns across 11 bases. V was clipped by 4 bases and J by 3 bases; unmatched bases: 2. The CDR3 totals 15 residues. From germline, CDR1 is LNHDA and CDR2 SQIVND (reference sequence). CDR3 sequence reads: CASSRGLAVYNEQFF. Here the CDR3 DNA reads TGTGCCAGTAGTAGGGGACTAGCGGTCTACAATGAGCAGTTCTTC.

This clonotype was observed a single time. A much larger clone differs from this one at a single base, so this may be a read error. CDR3 sequence: CAGSLEQGNYGYTF. The CDR3 coding sequence is TGTGCCGGCAGTTTGGAACAGGGGAACTATGGCTACACCTTC. The chain employs TRBV12-3 or TRBV12-4 and TRBJ1-2; TRBD1 matches at 7 bases. This CDR3 has 14 residues.

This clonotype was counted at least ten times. The CDR3 is CASSNGQGIDEKLFF. The CDR3 nucleotides are TGTGCCAGCAGCAACGGACAGGGTATTGATGAAAAACTGTTTTTT. The chain is built from TRBV7-9 and TRBJ1-4, with 8 bases matching TRBD1. Germline V gene lookup returns CDR1 SEHNR and CDR2 FQNEAQ (reference sequence). Trimming removed 5 bases from V and 6 bases from J; junction bases left unmatched: 8. The CDR3 contains 15 residues.

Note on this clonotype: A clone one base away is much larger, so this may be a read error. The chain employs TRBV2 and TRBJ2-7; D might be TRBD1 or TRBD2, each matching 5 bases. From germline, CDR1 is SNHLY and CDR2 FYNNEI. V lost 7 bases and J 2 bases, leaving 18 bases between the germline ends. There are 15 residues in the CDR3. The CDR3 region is CASIVQPGRTYEQYF. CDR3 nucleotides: TGTGCCAGCATTGTCCAACCGGGACGCACCTACGAGCAGTACTTC. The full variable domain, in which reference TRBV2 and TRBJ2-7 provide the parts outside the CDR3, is EPEVTQTPSHQVTQMGQEVILRCVPISNHLYFYWYRQILGQKVEFLVSFYNNEISEKSEIFDDQFSVERPDGSNFTLKIRSTKLEDSAMYFCASIVQPGRTYEQYFGPGTRLTVT.

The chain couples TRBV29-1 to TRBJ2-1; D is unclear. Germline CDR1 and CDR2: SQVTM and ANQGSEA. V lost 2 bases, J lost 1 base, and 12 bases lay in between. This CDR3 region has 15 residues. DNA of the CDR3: TGCAGCGTTGAACCCGGTACTCCGTCCTACAATGAGCAGTTCTTC. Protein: CSVEPGTPSYNEQFF.

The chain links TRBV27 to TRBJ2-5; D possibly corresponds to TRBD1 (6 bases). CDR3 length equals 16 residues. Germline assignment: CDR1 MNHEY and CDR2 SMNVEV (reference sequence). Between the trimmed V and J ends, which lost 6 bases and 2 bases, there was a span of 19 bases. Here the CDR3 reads CASSPGGGFDQETQYF. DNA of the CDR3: TGTGCCAGCAGCCCTGGGGGCGGGTTCGATCAAGAGACCCAGTACTTC.